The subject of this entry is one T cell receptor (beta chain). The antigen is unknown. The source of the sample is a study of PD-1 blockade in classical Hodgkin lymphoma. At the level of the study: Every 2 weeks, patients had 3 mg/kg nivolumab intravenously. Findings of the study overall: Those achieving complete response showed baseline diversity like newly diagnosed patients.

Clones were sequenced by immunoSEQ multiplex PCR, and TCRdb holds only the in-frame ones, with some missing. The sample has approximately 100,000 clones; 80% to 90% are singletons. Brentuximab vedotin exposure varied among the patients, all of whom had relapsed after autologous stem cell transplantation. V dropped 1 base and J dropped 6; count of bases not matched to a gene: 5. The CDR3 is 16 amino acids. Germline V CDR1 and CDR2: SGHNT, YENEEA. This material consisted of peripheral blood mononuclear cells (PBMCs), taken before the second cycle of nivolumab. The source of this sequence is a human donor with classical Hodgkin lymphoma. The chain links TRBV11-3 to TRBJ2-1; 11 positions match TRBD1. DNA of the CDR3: TGTGCCAGCAGCTTAGGGGACAGGGGGTATATCAATGAGCAGTTCTTC. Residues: CASSLGDRGYINEQFF.